These 20 T cell receptor beta chains originate from one sample sequenced in a study of graft-versus-host responses after intestinal transplantation. The data were produced by immunoSEQ multiplex PCR, yet TCRdb's version contains in-frame clones alone and is incomplete. The sample yields tens of thousands of clones, roughly 89% seen once. Source: PBMCs, taken about 69 days after intestinal transplantation. Every receptor here comes from a human patient who received an intestinal transplant, so some T cells may come from the graft donor.

The genes are TRBV5-4 and TRBJ2-1; TRBD2 aligns across 7 bases. The CDR3 spans 16 residues. V lost 3 bases and J lost 5; bases outside the gene matches: 11. Germline V gives CDR1 SGHNT, CDR2 YYREEE (reference sequence). The CDR3 spells CASSSGEGLGNNEQFF. The CDR3, as DNA: TGTGCCAGCAGCTCGGGGGAGGGGCTGGGTAACAATGAGCAGTTCTTC.

The chain employs TRBV10-2 and TRBJ1-1; D ambiguous. The CDR3 sequence is 11 residues long. V was shortened by 5 bases and J by 8 bases, with 9 bases between the two germline ends. CDR1 is WSHSY and CDR2 is SAAADI in the germline V gene. The CDR3 loop reads CASSSGREAFF. In DNA, the CDR3 is TGCGCCAGCAGTTCTGGTAGAGAAGCTTTCTTT.

This sequence joins TRBV19 and TRBJ2-5; D gene uncertain. Germline CDR1 LNHDA, CDR2 SQIVND (reference sequence). This CDR3 contains 9 residues. The V end was cut by 9 bases, the J end by 10 bases, with 9 bases between. The CDR3 protein is CARVRGQYF. CDR3 DNA: TGTGCCAGAGTGAGAGGCCAGTACTTC.

The chain carries TRBV4-3 and TRBJ2-3, with 11 bases lining up with TRBD2. This CDR3 has 16 amino acids. V shed 1 base, J shed 5 bases, and the junction held 5 bases outside the gene matches. The germline V gene encodes CDR1 LGHNA and CDR2 YSLEER. CDR3 DNA sequence: TGCGCCAGCAGCCAAGGGGCTAGCGGGGGGATAGATACGCAGTATTTT. It codes for CASSQGASGGIDTQYF.

This chain uses TRBV25-1 with TRBJ1-1, with unresolved D. Trimming took off 4 bases at V and 6 bases at J, with 6 bases between the two ends. This CDR3 contains 11 residues. Germline assignment: CDR1 MGHDK and CDR2 SYGVNS. The CDR3 nucleotides read TGTGCCAGCAGTGTTTTAGCTGAAGCTTTCTTT. This sequence encodes CASSVLAEAFF.

The rearrangement joins TRBV2 to TRBJ1-6; D not certain. This CDR3 region has 17 residues. Trimming shortened V by 3 bases and J by 5 bases, and 17 bases separated the two germline ends. The germline V gene encodes CDR1 SNHLY and CDR2 FYNNEI. The CDR3 bases are TGTGCCAGCAGTGATTTTATGGAACTGAATGATAATTCACCCCTCCACTTT. It codes for CASSDFMELNDNSPLHF.

The rearrangement uses TRBV5-8 and TRBJ1-2, with D possibly matching TRBD1 (5 bases). V lost 10 bases and J lost 8, with 21 bases in between. CDR3 length: 13 residues. CDR1 and CDR2 from the germline V gene are SGHTS and YDEGEE. CDR3: CALGGRTIQGYTF. CDR3 bases: TGTGCCCTGGGGGGTAGGACAATTCAAGGCTACACCTTC.

V is TRBV19 and J is TRBJ2-3; 7 nucleotides match TRBD1. Per the germline V gene, CDR1 is LNHDA and CDR2 is SQIVND (reference sequence). Unmatched junction bases numbered 4, after V lost 4 bases and J lost 0 bases. CDR3 length equals 15 residues. The CDR3: CASSTRTGSTDTQYF. CDR3 bases: TGTGCCAGTAGTACTCGGACAGGCAGCACAGATACGCAGTATTTT.

CDR3 DNA sequence: TGTGCCAGCAGCCACAACCCGGGGTCGAACACTGAAGCTTTCTTT. Its translation: CASSHNPGSNTEAFF. The chain joins TRBV7-2 to TRBJ1-1, with D hard to call. The CDR3 sequence is 15 residues long. CDR1 and CDR2 from the germline V gene are SGHTA and FQGNSA. With 5 bases removed from V and 1 base from J, the gap between germline ends came to 14 bases.

The CDR3 nucleotides are TGTGCCTCAGTGGGGTTGGACTATGGCTACACCTTC. It is translated as CASVGLDYGYTF. The rearrangement uses TRBV6-1 and TRBJ1-2; D is undetermined. Trimming took 11 bases from V and 3 from J, leaving 13 bases between them. The germline CDR1 and CDR2 sequences are MNHNS and SASEGT. The CDR3 totals 12 residues.

The chain joins TRBV11-3 to TRBJ2-7; 7 bases match TRBD1. The V gene end was trimmed by 5 bases and the J gene end by 4 bases; junction bases not matched to a gene: 5. Germline CDR1 SGHNT, CDR2 YENEEA. This CDR3 comprises 13 residues. The CDR3 loop reads CASSDRVEYEQYF. As DNA, the CDR3 is TGTGCCAGCAGCGACAGGGTCGAATACGAGCAGTACTTC.

CDR3 in DNA: TGCGCCAGCAGCCATCGAAGAGGTCTAGCGGGGAGGTACGCCAAAAACATTCAGTACTTC. It codes for CASSHRRGLAGRYAKNIQYF. The rearrangement joins TRBV4-3 to TRBJ2-4; 9 nucleotides align to TRBD2. Germline V gene sequence: CDR1 LGHNA, CDR2 YSLEER. V gave up 3 bases and J gave up 1 base; unmatched junction bases: 16. The CDR3 is made up of 20 amino acids.

The V gene is TRBV30, the J gene TRBJ2-3; 8 nucleotides agree with TRBD1. This CDR3 region has 14 residues. With 6 bases clipped from V and 1 base from J, the junction kept 6 bases outside the gene matches. Germline V CDR1 and CDR2: GTSNPN, SVGIG (reference sequence). CDR3 protein: CACSSGQGTDTQYF. DNA of the CDR3: TGTGCCTGTTCCTCGGGACAGGGCACAGATACGCAGTATTTT.

The chain combines TRBV7-9 with TRBJ2-6; D remains ambiguous. The CDR3 spans 16 residues. Trimming removed 3 bases from V and 0 bases from J, with 9 bases in between. Germline-derived CDR1 and CDR2 are SEHNR and FQNEAQ (reference sequence). The CDR3 region is CASSFGLSSGANVLTF. DNA of the CDR3: TGTGCCAGCAGCTTCGGGCTTAGCTCTGGGGCCAACGTCCTGACTTTC.

The V and J genes are TRBV21-1 and TRBJ1-4; the D segment call TRBD1 is taken from the table without a DNA check. TRBV21-1 is shown as a pseudogene. The length of the CDR3 is 15 residues. DNA for the CDR3: TGTGCCAGCAGCACTCGGGACAGAAAGAATGAAAAACTGTTTTTT. Its protein product is CASSTRDRKNEKLFF.

The gene calls are TRBV13 and TRBJ2-3; D not certain. From germline, CDR1 is PRHDT and CDR2 FYEKMQ (reference sequence). This CDR3 contains 14 residues. Deletions cut 0 bases from V and 0 bases from J, with 4 bases between. In DNA form, the CDR3 reads TGTGCCAGCAGCTTAGGGCGGAGCACAGATACGCAGTATTTT. Protein sequence: CASSLGRSTDTQYF.

The chain links TRBV27 to TRBJ2-1; a weak D match, TRBD1 (6 bases). Germline assignment: CDR1 MNHEY and CDR2 SMNVEV (reference sequence). CDR3 size: 17 residues. V shed 0 bases and J shed 0 bases, with 12 bases lying between them. CDR3 sequence: CASSLSAGVSSYNEQFF. The CDR3 DNA sequence: TGTGCCAGCAGTTTATCGGCAGGGGTGAGCTCCTACAATGAGCAGTTCTTC.

The V call is TRBV30, the J call TRBJ1-1; the D gene is possibly TRBD1 (5 bases). The germline CDR1 and CDR2 sequences are GTSNPN and SVGIG (reference sequence). The CDR3 extends over 14 amino acids. V was shortened by 8 bases and J by 6 bases, with 22 bases between the two germline ends. The CDR3 here is CAGKTDRGWAEAFF. DNA of the CDR3: TGTGCCGGCAAGACAGACCGGGGGTGGGCTGAAGCTTTCTTT.

This chain connects TRBV4-3 to TRBJ2-7; D is unresolved. Trimming took off 1 base at V and 4 bases at J, with 14 bases between the two ends. CDR3 length: 15 residues. Per the germline V gene, CDR1 is LGHNA and CDR2 is YSLEER. The CDR3 DNA follows: TGCGCCAGCAGCCAAGTCCTCGGTTTTTTTTACGAGCAGTACTTC. Its protein product is CASSQVLGFFYEQYF.

This chain uses TRBV15 with TRBJ1-6, with D unresolved. V was pared by 0 bases and J by 9 bases, with 9 bases between. Germline V gene lookup returns CDR1 LNHNV and CDR2 YYDKDF (reference sequence). This CDR3 contains 14 residues. CDR3 nucleotide sequence: TGTGCCACCAGCAGAGATCGGGGAGGTTCACCCCTCCACTTT. It encodes CATSRDRGGSPLHF.